Shown below are 22 T cell receptor beta chains from a single sample sequenced in a study of blood T cells in healthy people across ages. Next came a second PCR, run for about 6 to 12 cycles, which used a sample-barcoded 5' primer along with a J-beta primer mix. TCRdb analysed the 5' RACE reads with MiXCR anew, one entry per CDR3 protein. The data hold about 1,500,000 distinct CDR3 sequences, with roughly 30% observed a single time. The material sequenced was blood. These receptors all stem from a woman between 25 and 40 years old in good health.

Note on this clonotype: Being one base from a much bigger clone, this may be a read error. The DNA of the CDR3 is TGCAGCGTCCGTATAGGGGACGATGAGCAGTTCTTC. This codes for CSVRIGDDEQFF. The chain couples TRBV29-1 to TRBJ2-1, with D tentatively TRBD1 or TRBD2 (5 bases each). CDR3 length: 12 amino acids. CDR1 SQVTM and CDR2 ANQGSEA come from the germline V gene. V dropped 6 bases and J dropped 8 bases, with 14 bases sitting between them.

The rearrangement uses TRBV5-1 and TRBJ1-2; D call uncertain. CDR3 length equals 12 residues. CDR1 and CDR2 (germline): SGHRS, YFSETQ. Trimming shortened V by 4 bases and J by 4 bases, and 8 bases separated the two germline ends. The CDR3 nucleotides are TGCGCCAGCAGCGCTGACTTCTATGGCTACACCTTC. Translation: CASSADFYGYTF.

V and J are TRBV20-1 and TRBJ2-5; D remains unclear. The CDR3 has 15 residues. The germline V and J ends were trimmed by 3 bases and 1 base, with 15 bases remaining between them. Per the germline V gene, CDR1 is DFQATT and CDR2 is SNEGSKA (reference sequence). CDR3 sequence: CSARDPRYSQETQYF. CDR3 in DNA: TGCAGTGCTAGGGATCCGCGGTACAGCCAAGAGACCCAGTACTTC.

This clonotype was observed a few times. At one of its ends the junction is not consistent with the germline gene, which may arise from a read error. The chain recombines TRBV5-1 with TRBJ2-5, with 8 nucleotides matching TRBD2. The V gene's germline CDR1 is SGHRS and CDR2 YFSETQ. The CDR3 spans 12 residues. CDR3 sequence: CANSSGGETQYF. CDR3 nucleotides: TGCGCCAACAGCAGCGGGGGAGAGACCCAGTACTTC.

The chain uses TRBV20-1 and TRBJ1-4, with D perhaps matching TRBD1 (5 bases). V gave up 6 bases and J gave up 5 bases, with 16 bases separating them. Germline loops: CDR1 DFQATT, CDR2 SNEGSKA (reference sequence). The CDR3 runs to 14 residues. The CDR3 DNA reads TGCAGTGCCGTCTGGGGCACCCTAAATGAAAAACTGTTTTTT. This codes for CSAVWGTLNEKLFF.

This clonotype was recorded only once. This CDR3 reads CASSKGRDVPRKTQYF. For the CDR3, the DNA is TGTGCCAGCAGCAAAGGGAGGGACGTCCCAAGGAAGACCCAGTACTTC. The chain couples TRBV7-2 to TRBJ2-5, with 7 nucleotides matching TRBD2. Germline V gene lookup returns CDR1 SGHTA and CDR2 FQGNSA. With V trimmed by 5 bases and J by 6 bases, 15 bases remained unmatched. This CDR3 is built from 16 residues.

This clonotype was observed at least ten times. A junction end diverges from the germline sequence, so it may reflect a read error. V and J are TRBV20-1 and TRBJ2-7, with D possibly matching TRBD1 (5 bases). This CDR3 has 13 residues. Germline CDR1 reads DFQATT; CDR2 reads SNEGSKA (reference sequence). CDR3 protein: CIALDTLNYEQYF. The CDR3 DNA sequence: TGCATTGCTCTGGACACCTTAAACTACGAGCAGTACTTC.

This clonotype was observed at least ten times. J is TRBJ2-1 and V is TRBV6-4; a possible D gene is TRBD1 (5 bases). The V and J ends lost 3 bases and 7 bases respectively, with 16 bases between them. CDR1 and CDR2 from the germline V gene are MRHNA and SNTAGT. This CDR3 region has 15 residues. The CDR3 nucleotides are TGTGCCAGCAGTGAAGGGGCCATTGGGTGGAATGAGCAGTTCTTC. It is translated as CASSEGAIGWNEQFF.

This clonotype has a handful of counts. V gene TRBV3-1 combines with J gene TRBJ2-5; TRBD2 agrees at 10 bases. The CDR3 totals 17 residues. Unmatched junction bases numbered 8, after V lost 3 bases and J lost 1 base. Germline assignment: CDR1 LGHDT and CDR2 YNNKEL (reference sequence). The DNA for the CDR3 is TGTGCCAGCAGCCAGCGCCTAGCGGGGGCTCTCCAAGAGACCCAGTACTTC. It yields the protein CASSQRLAGALQETQYF.

The chain is built from TRBV20-1 and TRBJ1-2; TRBD1 might be the D (6 bases). Per germline, CDR1 DFQATT and CDR2 SNEGSKA (reference sequence). The CDR3 extends over 12 amino acids. V lost 7 bases and J 4 bases, leaving 13 bases between the germline ends. The CDR3 DNA sequence: TGCAGTGTAGGGGGTTTCTCCTATGGCTACACCTTC. Its protein is CSVGGFSYGYTF.

The chain employs TRBV6-5 and TRBJ2-1; 9 bases line up with TRBD2. J was trimmed by 1 base and V by 2 bases; bases with no gene match: 12. The length of the CDR3 is 19 residues. CDR1 MNHEY and CDR2 SVGAGI come from the germline V gene. The CDR3 nucleotides are TGTGCCAGCAGTTACAGAGGGGGGCTAGCGGGAAAATCCTACAATGAGCAGTTCTTC. Translation: CASSYRGGLAGKSYNEQFF.

This rearrangement joins TRBV2 to TRBJ2-3; 8 bases are a match to TRBD2. The trim removed 6 bases at V and 4 bases at J, leaving 12 bases unmatched. The CDR3 totals 16 residues. Per germline, CDR1 SNHLY and CDR2 FYNNEI. This CDR3 is CASRTVSGTLADTQYF. CDR3 in DNA: TGTGCCAGCAGAACCGTTAGCGGGACATTGGCAGATACGCAGTATTTT.

V and J are TRBV10-3 and TRBJ1-5, with 8 bases that match TRBD1. Losses at the gene ends were 6 bases for V and 1 base for J; bases not matched to a gene: 5. CDR1 is ENHRY, CDR2 SYGVKD, per germline. This CDR3 has 15 amino acids. The CDR3 DNA reads as TGTGCCATCAGACCGGACAGGGCGAGCAATCAGCCCCAGCATTTT. Protein sequence: CAIRPDRASNQPQHF.

V and J are TRBV12-3 or TRBV12-4 and TRBJ2-3; possibly TRBD1 for D (6 bases). The CDR3 consists of 13 residues. V lost 6 bases and J 5 bases, leaving 12 bases between the germline ends. The CDR3 sequence: CASSLQGQDTQYF. In DNA, the CDR3 is TGTGCCAGCAGCCTACAGGGTCAAGATACGCAGTATTTT.

The V gene is TRBV12-5, the J gene TRBJ2-1; tentative D call: TRBD2 (7 bases). The CDR3 totals 12 residues. Trimming took 3 bases from V and 9 from J, leaving 9 bases between them. The germline gives CDR1 LGHNT, CDR2 FRNRAP. The CDR3: CASGLRGGEQFF. DNA for the CDR3: TGTGCTAGTGGTTTAAGGGGGGGTGAGCAGTTCTTC. The complete variable domain, with remaining parts taken from reference TRBV12-5 and TRBJ2-1, reads DARVTQTPRHKVTEMGQEVTMRCQPILGHNTVFWYRQTMMQGLELLAYFRNRAPLDDSGMPKDRFSAEMPDATLATLKIQPSEPRDSAVYFCASGLRGGEQFFGPGTRLTVL.

The rearrangement links TRBV29-1 to TRBJ1-1; D uncertain. Trimming stripped 3 bases from V and 0 bases from J, with 11 bases between. The CDR3 loop spans 14 amino acids. CDR1 and CDR2 (germline): SQVTM, ANQGSEA. The CDR3: CSVDLRRVNTEAFF. CDR3 in DNA: TGCAGCGTTGACTTGCGGCGGGTGAACACTGAAGCTTTCTTT. Supplemented by reference TRBV29-1 and TRBJ1-1, the full variable domain reads SAVISQKPSRDICQRGTSLTIQCQVDSQVTMMFWYRQQPGQSLTLIATANQGSEATYESGFVIDKFPISRPNLTFSTLTVSNMSPEDSSIYLCSVDLRRVNTEAFFGQGTRLTVV.

On this clonotype: One end of the junction is discordant with germline, which a read error may explain. The chain is built from TRBV5-1 and TRBJ1-4; TRBD1 matches at 7 bases. The germline V gene encodes CDR1 SGHRS and CDR2 YFSETQ. This CDR3 has 13 residues. The CDR3 DNA follows: TGCGTCAGCAGAAGACAGGGCGCTGAAAAACTGTTTTTT. Residues: CVSRRQGAEKLFF. The whole variable domain, remainder taken from reference TRBV5-1 and TRBJ1-4, is KAGVTQTPRYLIKTRGQQVTLSCSPISGHRSVSWYQQTPGQGLQFLFEYFSETQRNKGNFPGRFSGRQFSNSRSEMNVSTLELGDSALYLCVSRRQGAEKLFFGSGTQLSVL.

V and J are TRBV5-1 and TRBJ2-3; D assignment may be TRBD1 or TRBD2 (5 bases each). V lost 2 bases to trimming and J lost 7 bases, with 11 bases between them. The CDR3 contains 13 residues. CDR1 and CDR2 (germline): SGHRS, YFSETQ. Here the CDR3 reads CASSFGGQNTQYF. CDR3 nucleotides: TGCGCCAGCAGCTTTGGGGGTCAAAATACGCAGTATTTT.

V usage is TRBV5-1 and J usage is TRBJ1-6; D uncertain. The CDR3 extends over 17 amino acids. Between the trimmed V and J ends, which lost 0 bases and 5 bases, there was a span of 15 bases. Germline V lookup: CDR1 SGHRS, CDR2 YFSETQ. The CDR3 spells CASSLEAGAGNNSPLHF. The CDR3 nucleotides are TGCGCCAGCAGCTTGGAAGCGGGTGCCGGTAATAATTCACCCCTCCACTTT.

J is TRBJ1-2 and V is TRBV20-1; D is undetermined. The ends were cut back, 5 bases at V and 0 bases at J, with 13 bases in the middle. In germline, CDR1 is DFQATT, CDR2 SNEGSKA (reference sequence). The CDR3 runs to 14 residues. CDR3 DNA sequence: TGCAGTGCTCGGCCCCCGGAAGCTAACTATGGCTACACCTTC. As protein: CSARPPEANYGYTF.

A few counts support this clonotype. The rearrangement uses TRBV6-1 and TRBJ1-2, with D uncertain. Trimming left V 4 bases short and J 6 bases short, with 12 bases between. Germline V lookup: CDR1 MNHNS, CDR2 SASEGT. The CDR3 covers 13 residues. CDR3 sequence (DNA): TGTGCCAGCAGTGTCGTGAGGGTGGATGGCTACACCTTC. Its translation is CASSVVRVDGYTF.

This clonotype was recorded only once. This chain uses TRBV2 with TRBJ2-5; maybe TRBD2 (6 bases). V lost 6 bases and J 4 bases, leaving 12 bases between the germline ends. Germline CDR1 and CDR2: SNHLY and FYNNEI. The length of the CDR3 is 13 residues. As DNA, the CDR3 is TGTGCCAGCAGGGGGGAGGCTGGAGAGACCCAGTACTTC. Translating it yields CASRGEAGETQYF.